This TCR beta chain originates from a study of OX40 agonist ivuxolimab in advanced cancers. Broadly, across the study: The costimulatory receptor OX40 (CD134) was targeted by ivuxolimab, a fully human IgG2 agonistic monoclonal antibody. Intravenous ivuxolimab was administered to patients every 2 weeks at six dose levels: 0.01, 0.1, 0.3, 1.5, 3 and 10 mg/kg. Among the 50 to 55 dose-escalation patients, approximately 20 had hepatocellular carcinoma, roughly 15 melanoma, 9 renal cell carcinoma and 9 head and neck cancer. In the dose-escalation cohort, roughly four fifths of patients were male, and the mean age was approximately 55 years, with a range of about 23 to 90. Prior anti-PD-1, anti-PD-L1 or anti-CTLA-4 therapy was permitted, and checkpoint inhibitors had been received by approximately 39% of dose-escalation patients. Partial responses occurred in three dose-escalation patients, of whom one had hepatocellular carcinoma and two had cutaneous melanoma. Peripheral TCRbeta sequencing aimed to test whether ivuxolimab altered TCR sequence diversity and caused clonal T-cell expansion. The paper reports the monotherapy dose-escalation portion (N ≈ 50 patients) of the phase I ivuxolimab trial. Beyond this particular receptor, the publication reports: After ivuxolimab, more expanded clones were found on average in CD8+ T cells than in CD4+ T cells. At doses of 0.1 to 3.0 mg/kg, clonal expansion of both CD4+ and CD8+ T cells in blood was seen between baseline and week 6. Partial responders in the 0.1-3.0 mg/kg groups had among the lowest normalized peripheral clonal expansion, especially among CD8+ T cells. Which antigens the clonally expanded peripheral T cells were specific for was not determined. Low levels of normalized T-cell clonal expansion were also seen in some nonresponding patients.

Patients with a history of autoimmune disease or receiving systemic immunosuppression were excluded from the trial. In every dose cohort, peripheral blood was drawn for TCR sequencing at baseline, cycle 4 day 1, and cycle 7 day 1. Samples were obtained from an open-label, multicenter, first-in-human phase I dose-escalation trial of ivuxolimab. Adults with locally advanced or metastatic melanoma, renal cell carcinoma, hepatocellular carcinoma or head and neck squamous cell carcinoma were enrolled in the trial. Before TCR sequencing, CD4+ T cells and CD8+ T cells were sorted from peripheral blood as separate populations. In regard to this clone: The target of this receptor is not known. Per-nucleotide qualities are absent, and no much larger clonotype sits a single base away.

Trimming costs V 1 base and J 3 bases, and their ends lie 15 bases apart. Reading the germline V gene (reference sequence) gives CDR1 SEHNR and CDR2 FQNEAQ. The CDR3 goes from the cysteine to the phenylalanine over 16 residues. Solely the CDR3 DNA is kept, with 48 bases framed from the first base. For sequencing of the TCRbeta CDR3 region, genomic DNA was extracted from the sorted cells. The immunoSEQ Assay was used to sequence the TCRbeta CDR3 regions. As stored in TCRdb, this immuneACCESS dataset retains in-frame rearrangements with V and J assigned. A fraction of the clones does not appear; measured against another copy, unresolved V genes explain less than half of the discrepancy, and the remainder lacks a known reason. This sample comprises approximately 30,000 clones, roughly 85% of them detected only once. Over 8.5% of the sample is in the top ten clones.

The clonotype comes from an adult with an advanced solid tumor such as melanoma, head and neck, liver or kidney cancer. The sequence joins TRBV7-9 to TRBJ1-1; tentative D gene TRBD1, with 5 bases matching. Source: CD4+ or CD8+ T cells sorted from blood, taken in a trial of the OX40 agonist ivuxolimab. The DNA sequence follows: TGTGCCAGCAGCTTAGGTCTCGGGGGACGGGACACTGAAGCTTTCTTT. It codes for CASSLGLGGRDTEAFF.